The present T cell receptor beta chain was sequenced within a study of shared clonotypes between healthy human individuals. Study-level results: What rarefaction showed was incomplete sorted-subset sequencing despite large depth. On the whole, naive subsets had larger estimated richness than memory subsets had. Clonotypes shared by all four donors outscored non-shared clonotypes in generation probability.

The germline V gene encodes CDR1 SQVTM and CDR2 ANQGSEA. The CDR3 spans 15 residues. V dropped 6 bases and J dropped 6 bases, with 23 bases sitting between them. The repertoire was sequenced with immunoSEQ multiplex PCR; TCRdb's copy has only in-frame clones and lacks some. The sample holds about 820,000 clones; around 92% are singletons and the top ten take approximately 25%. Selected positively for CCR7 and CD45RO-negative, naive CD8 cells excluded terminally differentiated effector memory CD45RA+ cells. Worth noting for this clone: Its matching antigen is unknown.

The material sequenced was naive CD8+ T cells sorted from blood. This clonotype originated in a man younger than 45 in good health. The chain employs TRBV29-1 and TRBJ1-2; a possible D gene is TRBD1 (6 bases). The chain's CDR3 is CSVEDSEGRSDGYTF. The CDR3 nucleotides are TGCAGCGTCGAGGACAGCGAGGGGCGCTCCGATGGCTACACCTTC.